The rows below give T cell receptor beta chains drawn from one sample of a study of blood T cells in healthy people across ages. Using its own MiXCR run on the 5' RACE reads, TCRdb lists one record per CDR3 protein. This sample has some 700,000 distinct CDR3 sequences, with about 20% found just once. The material sequenced was blood. The receptor set was obtained from a man between 65 and 85 years old in good health. Both conserved end residues are part of each CDR3. The D gene is left open where the match is weak. Size values are once, few and many counts, or a class for expanded clones, and some rows have none.

CDR3	DNA	J	V	size	D
CASSRALAVGGTQYF	TGTGCCAGCAGCCGAGCACTAGCGGTGGGGGGGACCCAGTACTTC	TRBJ2-5	TRBV12-3/TRBV12-4	few	TRBD2
CASSPRAPRANSNQPQHF	TGTGCCAGCTCACCACGGGCCCCGAGGGCCAATAGCAATCAGCCCCAGCATTTT	TRBJ1-5	TRBV18	-	-
CASSIRGLVSEQYF	TGTGCCAGTAGTATACGGGGGTTAGTATCCGAGCAGTACTTC	TRBJ2-7	TRBV19	few	-
CASSWGMNTEAFF	TGTGCCAGCAGCTGGGGCATGAACACTGAAGCTTTCTTT	TRBJ1-1	TRBV14	-	-
CASSQGGGLAYEQYF	TGTGCCAGCAGCCAAGGTGGAGGACTAGCGTACGAGCAGTACTTC	TRBJ2-7	TRBV4-2	few	TRBD2
CASSPTEGSGNTIYF	TGTGCCAGCAGCCCGACAGAAGGGAGTGGAAACACCATATATTTT	TRBJ1-3	TRBV3-1	-	-
CASSFGGRGGIDTQYF	TGTGCCAGCTCCTTCGGGGGGCGGGGGGGAATAGATACGCAGTATTTT	TRBJ2-3	TRBV7-2	-	TRBD2
CASSWTGTANYGYTF	TGTGCCAGCAGCTGGACCGGGACAGCTAACTATGGCTACACCTTC	TRBJ1-2	TRBV5-8	few	TRBD1
CASSSPQGLNEKLFF	TGTGCCAGCAGTTCGCCACAGGGCCTTAATGAAAAACTGTTTTTT	TRBJ1-4	TRBV28	few	-
CASMGLARNEQFF	TGTGCCAGCATGGGACTAGCGCGCAATGAGCAGTTCTTC	TRBJ2-1	TRBV2	-	TRBD2
CASSESGDGQPQHF	TGTGCCAGCAGTGAATCAGGGGATGGCCAGCCCCAGCATTTT	TRBJ1-5	TRBV25-1	-	-
CSVGVTLPGTTGELFF	TGCAGCGTTGGGGTCACACTTCCAGGGACGACCGGGGAGCTGTTTTTT	TRBJ2-2	TRBV29-1	-	-
CASSQGTSGRARSYNEQFF	TGTGCCAGCAGCCAAGGTACTAGCGGGAGGGCAAGGTCCTACAATGAGCAGTTCTTC	TRBJ2-1	TRBV3-1	few	TRBD2
CSASPDGAMNEKLFF	TGCAGTGCTAGTCCCGACGGAGCGATGAATGAAAAACTGTTTTTT	TRBJ1-4	TRBV20-1	many	-
CASSLTGLAGWRETQYF	TGCGCCAGCAGCTTAACGGGACTAGCGGGATGGCGAGAGACCCAGTACTTC	TRBJ2-5	TRBV5-1	-	TRBD2
CSARKRQVYEQYF	TGCAGTGCTAGAAAACGACAGGTCTACGAGCAGTACTTC	TRBJ2-7	TRBV20-1	few	-
CASSDGRTSGGIRETQYF	TGTGCCAGCAGCGATGGAAGGACTAGCGGGGGAATTCGTGAGACCCAGTACTTC	TRBJ2-5	TRBV6-1	-	TRBD2
CSVEGQGGEKLFF	TGCAGCGTTGAAGGTCAGGGCGGAGAAAAACTGTTTTTT	TRBJ1-4	TRBV29-1	-	-
CAIYAPEPFF	TGTGCCATCTATGCTCCTGAACCTTTCTTT	TRBJ1-1	TRBV2	-	-
CSVGEKYGYTF	TGCAGCGTTGGTGAGAAGTATGGCTACACCTTC	TRBJ1-2	TRBV29-1	many	-
CASSQDHWSKETQYF	TGCGCCAGCAGCCAAGATCATTGGAGTAAAGAGACCCAGTACTTC	TRBJ2-5	TRBV4-1	few	-
CASSPDRVTDTQYF	TGTGCCAGCAGCCCCGACAGGGTCACAGATACGCAGTATTTT	TRBJ2-3	TRBV7-9	-	TRBD1
CASSLGPRQVEDGYTF	TGTGCCAGCAGCTTAGGACCCCGACAGGTTGAGGATGGCTACACCTTC	TRBJ1-2	TRBV7-2	-	-
CASSSKQGVSTDTQYF	TGTGCCAGCAGCTCCAAACAGGGGGTTAGCACAGATACGCAGTATTTT	TRBJ2-3	TRBV7-9	-	TRBD1
CASSLLASVQETQYF	TGTGCCAGCAGCTTACTGGCTAGCGTACAAGAGACCCAGTACTTC	TRBJ2-5	TRBV7-6	few	-
CASSPPRRGTEAFF	TGTGCCAGCAGTCCCCCTCGACGGGGGACTGAAGCTTTCTTT	TRBJ1-1	TRBV28	few	-